Presented here are 9 T cell receptor beta chains from one specimen sequenced in a study of CD8 T cells in Susac syndrome (dated by TCRdb to 2018 to 2020). The library was made by the immunoSEQ multiplex PCR assay. RNA was extracted using the RNeasy kit, and 0.5 to 1 microgram was reverse transcribed with random hexamers. TCRdb applied fastp at Q25 and MiXCR to the public reads, then kept only in-frame beta chains. Each CDR3 protein gets just one entry, which takes the most common genes and DNA from the rows behind it. Within this sample are about 200,000 distinct CDR3 sequences, with around 96% of them counted one time only. Roughly 0.088% of the sample rests with the top ten. Specimen: CD4+ T cells from PBMCs. The receptors shown here come from a human donor with multiple sclerosis.

This chain uses TRBV29-1 with TRBJ2-2; D is possibly TRBD1 (7 bases). Germline CDR1 reads SQVTM; CDR2 reads ANQGSEA. CDR3 length: 15 amino acids. Deletions cut 1 base from V and 7 bases from J, with 16 bases between. The CDR3 DNA reads as TGCAGCGTTGAAGGTCCAGGGGGGATGAGCGGGGAGCTGTTTTTT. This codes for CSVEGPGGMSGELFF.

V and J are TRBV29-1 and TRBJ2-7; 9 nucleotides agree with TRBD1. The CDR3 is 14 amino acids. V trimming: 6 bases; J trimming: 7 bases; junction bases outside the gene matches: 13. Germline values: CDR1 SQVTM, CDR2 ANQGSEA. The CDR3 protein is CSVRSPGTGTEQYF. CDR3 bases: TGCAGCGTAAGAAGTCCCGGGACAGGGACAGAGCAGTACTTC.

The chain has TRBV3-1 and TRBJ2-1; 11 nucleotides line up with TRBD2. Germline V lookup: CDR1 LGHDT, CDR2 YNNKEL (reference sequence). The CDR3 has 15 amino acids. V trimming: 3 bases; J trimming: 8 bases; junction bases outside the gene matches: 6. The DNA for the CDR3 is TGTGCCAGCAGCCATATAGCGGGAGGGGGCGATGAGCAGTTCTTC. Translation: CASSHIAGGGDEQFF.

The chain joins TRBV3-1 to TRBJ1-1; no clear D gene. The CDR3 is 11 amino acids. Trimming removed 3 bases from V and 8 bases from J, with 7 bases in between. The germline V gene has CDR1 LGHDT and CDR2 YNNKEL (reference sequence). CDR3 bases: TGTGCCAGCAGCCACCTAGGGGAAGCTTTCTTT. It is translated as CASSHLGEAFF.

This chain links TRBV28 with TRBJ2-3; TRBD2 matches at 13 bases. The CDR3 consists of 17 residues. Trimming took 1 base from V and 7 from J; bases not matched to a gene: 8. Germline CDR1 and CDR2: MDHEN and SYDVKM. CDR3 bases: TGTGCCAGCAGTTTATATAGACTAGCGGGAGGAGTACATACGCAGTATTTT. It is translated as CASSLYRLAGGVHTQYF.

The chain carries TRBV7-9 and TRBJ1-5, with 9 bases fitting TRBD1. This CDR3 is built from 16 residues. CDR1 is SEHNR and CDR2 is FQNEAQ in the germline V gene (reference sequence). V was pared by 5 bases and J by 2 bases, with 7 bases of the junction left unmatched. The CDR3 protein is CASSPGQGAGNQPQHF. In DNA form, the CDR3 reads TGTGCCAGCAGCCCGGGACAGGGAGCGGGCAATCAGCCCCAGCATTTT. Combining the CDR3 with reference TRBV7-9 and TRBJ1-5 gives the whole variable domain DTGVSQNPRHKITKRGQNVTFRCDPISEHNRLYWYRQTLGQGPEFLTYFQNEAQLEKSRLLSDRFSAERPKGSFSTLEIQRTEQGDSAMYLCASSPGQGAGNQPQHFGDGTRLSIL.

The chain couples TRBV3-1 to TRBJ1-5; D unresolved. CDR3 size: 13 residues. CDR1 and CDR2 from the germline V gene are LGHDT and YNNKEL (reference sequence). Trimming cost V 4 bases and J 4 bases, with 8 bases left between them. The CDR3 coding sequence is TGTGCCAGCAGCCGAGACAAAAATCAGCCCCAGCATTTT. It codes for CASSRDKNQPQHF.

The CDR3 DNA reads TGCGCCAGCAGGCAGGGGACAGGAGGCTACGAGCAGTACTTC. This gives the protein CASRQGTGGYEQYF. This chain uses TRBV5-1 with TRBJ2-7; 8 bases fit TRBD1. With 5 bases clipped from V and 3 bases from J, the junction kept 7 bases outside the gene matches. Germline values: CDR1 SGHRS, CDR2 YFSETQ. This CDR3 comprises 14 residues.

The J gene is TRBJ2-5, the V gene TRBV2; TRBD1 matches at 8 bases. The V and J ends lost 6 bases and 5 bases, in that order; junction bases with no gene match: 11. Germline V gene lookup returns CDR1 SNHLY and CDR2 FYNNEI. CDR3 size: 15 residues. CDR3 sequence reads: CASRARQGRHETQYF. The CDR3 coding sequence is TGTGCCAGCAGGGCCCGACAGGGGAGGCACGAGACCCAGTACTTC.